This TCR beta chain was obtained from a study of blood T cell repertoires in COVID-19. For the study at large: Samples came from the United States, Italy and Spain, spanning acute and convalescent COVID-19. Sample material is recorded as cDNA or gDNA derived from T cells, B-cell-depleted T cells, or PBMCs.

The table lists this clone with a few counts. J gave up 5 bases and V 7 bases, and 1 base lay outside the gene matches. Germline V CDR1 and CDR2: SQVTM, ANQGSEA. CDR3 size: 13 residues. In the source study's methods: Researchers report that nucleated cell counts were estimated from reference gene primer amplification. The protocol was immunoSEQ multiplex PCR, while the TCRdb copy is restricted to in-frame clones and leaves out a portion. For V, J and clone size, that table is used; D and trimming come from the DNA. Of roughly 180,000 clones in the sample, 88% were seen once. The receptor was derived from a man in his 70s with active or convalescent COVID-19. The sequencing input was peripheral blood. This sequence joins TRBV29-1 and TRBJ2-2, with 13 positions matching TRBD2. The CDR3 DNA sequence: TGCAGCGGGGGACTAGCGGGGACCGGGGAGCTGTTTTTT. This codes for CSGGLAGTGELFF.